This T cell receptor beta chain was sequenced in a study of early T cells in non-severe SARS-CoV-2 infection. Trimming pared 4 bases from V and 7 bases from J, leaving 8 bases between. In germline, CDR1 is SGHTA, CDR2 FQGTGA. The CDR3 extends over 13 amino acids. This clonotype was seen more than once but under ten times. One entry per CDR3 protein results from TCRdb running MiXCR on the 5' RACE reads. The data show around 25,000 distinct CDR3 sequences, more than 4.5% seen once. Sequenced sample: whole blood. The TCR originated in an adult who was a healthcare worker with PCR-confirmed SARS-CoV-2 infection or an uninfected control (not recorded which). The chain recombines TRBV7-3 with TRBJ1-6; D is uncertain. CDR3 loop: CASSSTANSPLHF. The CDR3, as DNA: TGTGCCAGCAGCTCTACAGCGAATTCACCCCTCCACTTT.